Below, one T cell receptor (beta chain) is given with its context. Which antigen it targets is not known. No much larger clonotype is one base removed from it; base qualities were not supplied. The CDR3 numbers 15 residues from cysteine through phenylalanine. Only the CDR3 DNA stays, 45 bases, in frame from base 1. Via the germline V gene (reference sequence), CDR1 is MNHEY and CDR2 SMNVEV. V is clipped by 3 bases and J by 5 bases, and the sequence between their germline boundaries is 16 bases long. Libraries were made using 5' RACE. The sequencer was an Illumina MiSeq. In-frame beta chains were kept once TCRdb had trimmed the public reads at Q25 with fastp and called clones with MiXCR. Rows are combined by CDR3 protein, so each entry shows the most common genes and DNA. The sample profile shows tens of thousands of distinct CDR3 sequences; around 15% of them were found once. The ten largest clones represent around 4.5% of the sample.

This sample stems from a study of T cells of healthy individuals (dated by TCRdb to between 2018 and 2020). The chain is encoded by TRBV27 joined to TRBJ2-5; the D gene could be TRBD1 or TRBD2, each one agreeing over 6 bases. The clonotype comes from a human donor in good health. The sequenced DNA: TGTGCCAGCAGTTTTCTGATGGGGGCGGGGGAGACCCAGTACTTC. This is translated as CASSFLMGAGETQYF.